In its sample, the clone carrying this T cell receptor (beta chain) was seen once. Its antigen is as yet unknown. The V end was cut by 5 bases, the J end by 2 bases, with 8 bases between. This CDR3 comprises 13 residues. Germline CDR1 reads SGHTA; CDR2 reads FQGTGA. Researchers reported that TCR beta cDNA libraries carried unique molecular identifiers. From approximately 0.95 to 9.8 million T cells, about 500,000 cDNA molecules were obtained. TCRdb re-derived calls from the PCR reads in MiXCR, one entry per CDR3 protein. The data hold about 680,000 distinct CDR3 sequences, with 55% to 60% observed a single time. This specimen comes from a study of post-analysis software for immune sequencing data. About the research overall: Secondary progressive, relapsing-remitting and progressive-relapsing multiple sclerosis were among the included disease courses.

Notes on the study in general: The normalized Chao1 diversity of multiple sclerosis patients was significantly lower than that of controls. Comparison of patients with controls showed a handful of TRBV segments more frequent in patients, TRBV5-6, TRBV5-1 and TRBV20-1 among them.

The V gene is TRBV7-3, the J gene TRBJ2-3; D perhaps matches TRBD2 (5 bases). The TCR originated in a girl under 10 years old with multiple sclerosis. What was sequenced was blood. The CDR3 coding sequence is TGTGCCAGCAGCACAGCGGTCACAGATACGCAGTATTTT. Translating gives CASSTAVTDTQYF.